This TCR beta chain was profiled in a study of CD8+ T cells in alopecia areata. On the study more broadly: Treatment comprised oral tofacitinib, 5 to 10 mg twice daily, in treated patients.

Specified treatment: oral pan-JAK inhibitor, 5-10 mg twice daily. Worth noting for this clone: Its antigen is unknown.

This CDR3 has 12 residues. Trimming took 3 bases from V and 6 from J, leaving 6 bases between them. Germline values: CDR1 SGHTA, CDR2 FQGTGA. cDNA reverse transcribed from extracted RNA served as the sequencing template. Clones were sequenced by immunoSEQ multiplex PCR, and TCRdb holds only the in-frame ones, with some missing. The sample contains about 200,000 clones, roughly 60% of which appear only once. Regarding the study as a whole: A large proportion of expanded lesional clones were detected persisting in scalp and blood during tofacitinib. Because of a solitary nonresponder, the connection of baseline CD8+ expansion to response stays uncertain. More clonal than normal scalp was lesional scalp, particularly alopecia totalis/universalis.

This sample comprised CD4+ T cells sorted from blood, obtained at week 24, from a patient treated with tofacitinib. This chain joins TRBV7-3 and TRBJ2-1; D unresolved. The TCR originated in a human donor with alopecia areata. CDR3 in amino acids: CASSFGSNEQFF. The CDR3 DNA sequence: TGTGCCAGCAGCTTCGGCTCCAATGAGCAGTTCTTC.